This T cell receptor (beta chain) was identified during a study of PD-L1 blockade in urothelial cancer. Study background: Male sex and bladder-origin urothelial cancer were recorded for about 90% of the roughly 30 patients. Blood samples had a median of around 140,000 T cells, tens of thousands of unique TCRs, and clonality approximately 0.086.

Profiled with immunoSEQ multiplex PCR; TCRdb holds only in-frame clones, not every one. The data hold around 130,000 clones, with approximately 84% observed a single time. Regarding time point: pretreatment peripheral blood. The CDR3 runs to 14 residues. The ends were cut back, 4 bases at V and 6 bases at J, with 15 bases in the middle. Germline CDR1 reads MDHEN; CDR2 reads SYDVKM. The gene calls are TRBV28 and TRBJ1-1; D not certain. The specimen was PBMCs, collected around atezolizumab (anti-PD-L1) treatment. The sequence came from a man aged 50 or older with urothelial cancer. The CDR3 DNA sequence: TGTGCCAGCAGTTACCAACCGGGGATCGCTGAAGCTTTCTTT. This encodes CASSYQPGIAEAFF.